The entry that follows covers one T cell receptor (beta chain) sequence. Antigen: not known. Other DNA sequences of this sample code for an identical CDR3. The authors loaded 200 ng DNA, roughly 27,000 T cell genomes, into sorted-subset replicate PCRs. Profiling relied on immunoSEQ multiplex PCR, and the TCRdb table lists in-frame clones only, not all of them. The repertoire includes some 2,000,000 clones, less than 95% of them detected once, and 1% to 1.3% sits in the top ten. This specimen belongs to a study of shared clonotypes between healthy human individuals. Study findings and constraints: Even with large depth, rarefaction showed that sorted-subset sequencing was incomplete. Clonotypes shared by all four sorted-subset donors had higher generation probabilities than non-shared clonotypes.

Positive CCR7 selection of CD45RO-negative cells yielded the naive CD8 cells, and terminally differentiated effector memory CD45RA+ cells were excluded. Recent acute infections and vaccinations were absent in the healthy HIV-negative adult donors. Germline CDR1 is MGHRA and CDR2 is YSYEKL. V lost 1 base and J lost 1, with 11 bases in between. The CDR3 runs to 15 residues. The rearrangement links TRBV4-1 to TRBJ2-7, with D possibly TRBD1 on 7 matching bases. The sample comprised naive CD8+ T cells sorted from blood. The receptor's source is a man aged 18 to 30 in good health. The CDR3 is CASSQVPGGSYEQYF. In nucleotides, the CDR3 is TGCGCCAGCAGCCAAGTCCCAGGGGGGTCCTACGAGCAGTACTTC.